A selection of T cell receptor beta chains follows, all from one sample in a study of CD8+CD57+ T cells in acquired aplastic anemia. TCRdb independently ran MiXCR on the reads; one entry per CDR3 protein. The sample has about 160,000 distinct CDR3 sequences, 71% seen once. The sample consisted of sorted CD4+, CD8+, or CD8+CD57+ T cells (not recorded which) from PBMCs. The receptors come from a human donor with aplastic anemia. CDR3s include the opening cysteine and the closing phenylalanine or tryptophan. The order of the fields is J gene, D gene, clone size, V gene, CDR3 DNA, CDR3 protein. The D gene is left open where the match is weak. Rows may omit the clone size; those that give it use once, few, many or a size class.

J gene: TRBJ1-2
D gene: TRBD1
clone size: NA
V gene: TRBV2
CDR3 DNA: TGTGCCAGCAGTTCCCCGGGACAGGGTAGCTATGGCTACACCTTC
CDR3 protein: CASSSPGQGSYGYTF

J gene: TRBJ1-6
D gene: NA
clone size: NA
V gene: TRBV24-1
CDR3 DNA: TGTGCCACCAGTGTCCTTCCTCTGTGGGCCGGGTTGTCACCCCTCCACTTT
CDR3 protein: CATSVLPLWAGLSPLHF

J gene: TRBJ2-1
D gene: NA
clone size: NA
V gene: TRBV2
CDR3 DNA: TGTGCCGGTGGGAGTCTTCAGGGAGACAATGAGCAGTTCTTC
CDR3 protein: CAGGSLQGDNEQFF

J gene: TRBJ1-1
D gene: NA
clone size: NA
V gene: TRBV2
CDR3 DNA: TGTGCCAGCAGTGAAGCGAGGGGGTTGAACACTGAAGCTTTCTTT
CDR3 protein: CASSEARGLNTEAFF

J gene: TRBJ2-7
D gene: NA
clone size: NA
V gene: TRBV10-3
CDR3 DNA: TGTGCCATCAGGGGGACGGACTCCTACGAGCAGTACTTC
CDR3 protein: CAIRGTDSYEQYF

J gene: TRBJ2-1
D gene: TRBD2
clone size: NA
V gene: TRBV7-9
CDR3 DNA: TGTGCCAGCCAAGCGGGAGAGGGCAATGAGCAGTTCTTC
CDR3 protein: CASQAGEGNEQFF

J gene: TRBJ1-6
D gene: NA
clone size: once
V gene: TRBV5-1
CDR3 DNA: TGCGCCAGCAGCTTGCAGGAACGGAGAACGGGTTCACCCCTCCACTTT
CDR3 protein: CASSLQERRTGSPLHF

J gene: TRBJ1-5
D gene: NA
clone size: NA
V gene: TRBV2
CDR3 DNA: TGTGCCAGCAGTAGTCCGGGGGGCGCGAGGCAGCCCCAGCATTTT
CDR3 protein: CASSSPGGARQPQHF

J gene: TRBJ1-5
D gene: NA
clone size: NA
V gene: TRBV7-8
CDR3 DNA: TGTGCCAGCAGCTCCCCTGGACAGCCCCAGCATTTT
CDR3 protein: CASSSPGQPQHF

J gene: TRBJ2-7
D gene: TRBD1
clone size: NA
V gene: TRBV7-9
CDR3 DNA: TGTGCCAGCAGCTTAGTTGGGACAGGAGTATACGAGCAGTACTTC
CDR3 protein: CASSLVGTGVYEQYF

J gene: TRBJ2-7
D gene: TRBD2
clone size: NA
V gene: TRBV4-2
CDR3 DNA: TGTGCCAGCAGCGAATCTAGCGGGAGATGGTACGAGCAGTACTTC
CDR3 protein: CASSESSGRWYEQYF

J gene: TRBJ2-7
D gene: TRBD1
clone size: NA
V gene: TRBV14
CDR3 DNA: TGTGCCAGCAGCACCAATACAGGGGGGGAGCAGTACTTC
CDR3 protein: CASSTNTGGEQYF

J gene: TRBJ1-1
D gene: NA
clone size: NA
V gene: TRBV19
CDR3 DNA: TGTGCCAGCTACACATTCAGGGATACGAACACTGAAGCTTTCTTT
CDR3 protein: CASYTFRDTNTEAFF

J gene: TRBJ2-5
D gene: TRBD1
clone size: NA
V gene: TRBV7-2
CDR3 DNA: TGTGCCAGCAGCCTTAGCTCCGGACTCACAGGGGCCGAAGAGACCCAGTACTTC
CDR3 protein: CASSLSSGLTGAEETQYF

J gene: TRBJ2-5
D gene: NA
clone size: few
V gene: TRBV24-1
CDR3 DNA: TGTGCCACCAGTGGGGTGGGGGAGGGGGCGTACCAAGAGACCCAGTACTTC
CDR3 protein: CATSGVGEGAYQETQYF

J gene: TRBJ1-5
D gene: NA
clone size: NA
V gene: TRBV10-1
CDR3 DNA: TGCGCCAGCAGTGAGGCCCTGGGTCAGCCCCAGCATTTT
CDR3 protein: CASSEALGQPQHF

J gene: TRBJ2-7
D gene: NA
clone size: NA
V gene: TRBV20-1
CDR3 DNA: TGCAGTGCTAGAGACAGGGCAGACTACGAGCAGTACTTC
CDR3 protein: CSARDRADYEQYF

J gene: TRBJ2-1
D gene: NA
clone size: NA
V gene: TRBV9
CDR3 DNA: TGTGCCAGCAGCGTGGGAGTGTACAATGAGCAGTTCTTC
CDR3 protein: CASSVGVYNEQFF

J gene: TRBJ1-4
D gene: NA
clone size: NA
V gene: TRBV2
CDR3 DNA: TGTGCCAGCAACGGTTTTTTGGGTGAAAAACTGTTTTTT
CDR3 protein: CASNGFLGEKLFF

J gene: TRBJ2-1
D gene: NA
clone size: few
V gene: TRBV7-9
CDR3 DNA: TGTGCCAGCAGCTTAGAGGGGGGGGCTCACAATGAGCAGTTCTTC
CDR3 protein: CASSLEGGAHNEQFF

J gene: TRBJ2-7
D gene: TRBD2
clone size: NA
V gene: TRBV20-1
CDR3 DNA: TGCAGTGCTAGAGATCTAGCGGGAGGGCCGGATGAGCAGTACTTC
CDR3 protein: CSARDLAGGPDEQYF

J gene: TRBJ2-3
D gene: NA
clone size: few
V gene: TRBV7-2
CDR3 DNA: TGTGCCAGCAGCTTAGCAGGTAGCGTCACTAATACGCAGTATTTT
CDR3 protein: CASSLAGSVTNTQYF

J gene: TRBJ1-1
D gene: NA
clone size: NA
V gene: TRBV25-1
CDR3 DNA: TGTGCCAGCAGTGAATGGGCTAAAGGGCGCCTGAACACTGAAGCTTTCTTT
CDR3 protein: CASSEWAKGRLNTEAFF

J gene: TRBJ2-1
D gene: TRBD1
clone size: once
V gene: TRBV7-2
CDR3 DNA: TGTGCCAGCAGCTCGCAGACAGGGGCCGTACAGTTCTTC
CDR3 protein: CASSSQTGAVQFF

J gene: TRBJ2-2
D gene: NA
clone size: NA
V gene: TRBV10-3
CDR3 DNA: TGTGCCACCGCAAGGACGGGTGATAACACCGGGGAGCTGTCTTTT
CDR3 protein: CATARTGDNTGELSF

J gene: TRBJ2-3
D gene: NA
clone size: NA
V gene: TRBV29-1
CDR3 DNA: TGCAGCGTTGACCCTCGGGATACGCAGTATTTT
CDR3 protein: CSVDPRDTQYF

J gene: TRBJ2-2
D gene: TRBD2
clone size: NA
V gene: TRBV7-6
CDR3 DNA: TGTGCCAGCAGCTTCCGGCTAGCGGGAGAGGGCACCGGGGAGCTGTTTTTT
CDR3 protein: CASSFRLAGEGTGELFF

J gene: TRBJ2-7
D gene: TRBD2
clone size: NA
V gene: TRBV29-1
CDR3 DNA: TGCAGCGTTACCGGGGGAGCGGGAGTGTCGTCCGGCGAGCAGTACTTC
CDR3 protein: CSVTGGAGVSSGEQYF

J gene: TRBJ1-2
D gene: NA
clone size: NA
V gene: TRBV25-1
CDR3 DNA: TGTGCCAGAGATCTTCAGGCCGCGGACTATGGCTACACCTTC
CDR3 protein: CARDLQAADYGYTF

J gene: TRBJ2-2
D gene: NA
clone size: NA
V gene: TRBV19
CDR3 DNA: TGTGCCAGTAGGGACGGGATTCCCACCGGGGAGCTGTTTTTT
CDR3 protein: CASRDGIPTGELFF

J gene: TRBJ2-2
D gene: NA
clone size: many
V gene: TRBV2
CDR3 DNA: TGTGCCAGCAGTGAAGCTGAGGCGAACACCGGGGAGCTGTTTTTT
CDR3 protein: CASSEAEANTGELFF

J gene: TRBJ1-1
D gene: NA
clone size: NA
V gene: TRBV10-2
CDR3 DNA: TGCGCCAGCAGTGAGTACGTGAAGGGTGAAGCTTTCTTT
CDR3 protein: CASSEYVKGEAFF

J gene: TRBJ2-7
D gene: NA
clone size: NA
V gene: TRBV9
CDR3 DNA: TGTGCCAGCAGCTCCCGACTAGTAGGAGCCTACGAGCAGTACTTC
CDR3 protein: CASSSRLVGAYEQYF

J gene: TRBJ1-6
D gene: NA
clone size: NA
V gene: TRBV6-5
CDR3 DNA: TGTGCCAGCAGTTACTCGATTTACGTAAATTCACCCCTCCACTTT
CDR3 protein: CASSYSIYVNSPLHF

J gene: TRBJ2-1
D gene: TRBD2
clone size: NA
V gene: TRBV9
CDR3 DNA: TGTGCCAGCGGAGGACTAGCGGGGGGCAATGAGCAGTTCTTC
CDR3 protein: CASGGLAGGNEQFF

J gene: TRBJ1-2
D gene: NA
clone size: NA
V gene: TRBV10-2
CDR3 DNA: TGCGCCAGCAGTGAAGGCGGTGGCTACACCTTC
CDR3 protein: CASSEGGGYTF

J gene: TRBJ2-6
D gene: TRBD2
clone size: NA
V gene: TRBV20-1
CDR3 DNA: TGCAGTGCTACGGGGAGGGGATTTGGGGCCAACGTCCTGACTTTC
CDR3 protein: CSATGRGFGANVLTF

J gene: TRBJ1-2
D gene: NA
clone size: NA
V gene: TRBV6-1
CDR3 DNA: TGTGCCAGCACCCTCGGGTTGCAGGGTAACTATGGCTACACCTTC
CDR3 protein: CASTLGLQGNYGYTF

J gene: TRBJ2-3
D gene: NA
clone size: few
V gene: TRBV20-1
CDR3 DNA: TGCAGTGCTATATTGGCGGGAACAGATACGCAGTATTTT
CDR3 protein: CSAILAGTDTQYF

J gene: TRBJ1-1
D gene: NA
clone size: NA
V gene: TRBV27
CDR3 DNA: TGTGCCAGCTCCGGTTTGGAGAACACTGAAGCTTTCTTT
CDR3 protein: CASSGLENTEAFF

J gene: TRBJ1-2
D gene: NA
clone size: NA
V gene: TRBV25-1
CDR3 DNA: TGTGCCAGCAGTGAATATACGGACCTCTATGGCTACACCTTC
CDR3 protein: CASSEYTDLYGYTF

J gene: TRBJ1-1
D gene: NA
clone size: once
V gene: TRBV10-3
CDR3 DNA: TGTGCCATCAGTAACTCAGGAACGGGTAATACTGAAGCTTTCTTT
CDR3 protein: CAISNSGTGNTEAFF

J gene: TRBJ2-2
D gene: NA
clone size: many
V gene: TRBV5-6
CDR3 DNA: TGTGCCAGCAGCCCATCCCTGACCCACACCGGGGAGCTGTTTTTT
CDR3 protein: CASSPSLTHTGELFF

J gene: TRBJ2-3
D gene: NA
clone size: once
V gene: TRBV7-3
CDR3 DNA: TGTGCCAGCAGCTTCGGGAGCGGACGCACAGATACGCAGTATTTT
CDR3 protein: CASSFGSGRTDTQYF

J gene: TRBJ2-3
D gene: NA
clone size: NA
V gene: TRBV12-3/TRBV12-4
CDR3 DNA: TGTGCCAGCACTCTGGGAGACAGCTATCGTGATACGCAGTATTTT
CDR3 protein: CASTLGDSYRDTQYF

J gene: TRBJ2-1
D gene: NA
clone size: NA
V gene: TRBV2
CDR3 DNA: TGTGCCAGCAGTGTGCCGGGTTTCTCAGTCGATGAGCAGTTCTTC
CDR3 protein: CASSVPGFSVDEQFF

J gene: TRBJ2-3
D gene: NA
clone size: NA
V gene: TRBV7-6
CDR3 DNA: TGTGCCAGCAGCGACGTAGTTACCACAGATACGCAGTATTTT
CDR3 protein: CASSDVVTTDTQYF

J gene: TRBJ2-2
D gene: NA
clone size: NA
V gene: TRBV24-1
CDR3 DNA: TGTGCCACCAGTTCACTCGGGGAGCCGTTTTTT
CDR3 protein: CATSSLGEPFF

J gene: TRBJ1-2
D gene: TRBD1
clone size: NA
V gene: TRBV12-3/TRBV12-4
CDR3 DNA: TGTGCCAGCAGTTTAGAGACAGGGGCCCGCTACACCTTC
CDR3 protein: CASSLETGARYTF

J gene: TRBJ1-2
D gene: TRBD1
clone size: NA
V gene: TRBV6-1
CDR3 DNA: TGTGCCAGCAGTGAAGGGAGGGGGCCCTATGGCTACACCTTC
CDR3 protein: CASSEGRGPYGYTF

J gene: TRBJ1-3
D gene: NA
clone size: NA
V gene: TRBV9
CDR3 DNA: TGTGCCAGCTCCCCGGGGGGGAGAGGCGGAAACACCATATATTTT
CDR3 protein: CASSPGGRGGNTIYF

J gene: TRBJ2-1
D gene: NA
clone size: NA
V gene: TRBV10-3
CDR3 DNA: TGTGCCATCAGTGAAGGGGCCCCCTACAATGAGCAGTTCTTC
CDR3 protein: CAISEGAPYNEQFF